This TCR beta chain appears in the sequencing data of a study of long-term antiretroviral therapy in people with HIV. The overall study: The 2015 immediate-ART recommendation came about a decade after the earliest samples. Points from the study as a whole: Repertoires from HIV showed CDR3 length ranges narrower than those of controls. Despite increasing after ART, diversity remained lower than that of transplant donor controls.

With regard to this clone: What it binds is not known.

Trimming took 6 bases from V and 6 from J, leaving 9 bases between them. The CDR3 is made up of 11 amino acids. Germline loops: CDR1 MNHEY, CDR2 SMNVEV (reference sequence). Donors each had at least one pre-ART PBMC sample and at least two post-ART ones. They ran version v3.0 of the immunoSEQ assay at survey level. Here immunoSEQ multiplex PCR was the method, and the copy in TCRdb shows in-frame clones only, minus some. The sample yields some 21,000 clones, around 69% seen once. The chain employs TRBV27 and TRBJ2-7; no clear D gene. The specimen comprised unsorted PBMCs, sampled about 1.8 years before starting antiretroviral therapy. The receptor's source is a woman aged 40 to 50 with HIV. Here the CDR3 DNA reads TGTGCCAGCAGCCCTCCCCCCGAGCAGTACTTC. It encodes CASSPPPEQYF.